The rows below give T cell receptor beta chains drawn from one sample of a study of shared clonotypes between healthy human individuals. Libraries were prepared by immunoSEQ multiplex PCR; TCRdb keeps only in-frame clonotypes and omits some of them. This table has 2.3 million or so clones, approximately 93% appearing once. Sequences were obtained from naive CD4+ T cells from PBMCs. These receptors all come from a young man in good health. Some clones in this sample may be carry-over from other donors' samples. Both conserved end residues are part of each CDR3. The D gene is left open where the match is weak.

TRBJ2-1	TRBD2	TRBV5-1	TGCGCCAGCAGCTTTTATCGACTAGCCGACAATGAGCAGTTCTTC	CASSFYRLADNEQFF
TRBJ1-2	.	TRBV7-3	TGTGCCAGCATTCCGGGACGGACCTATGGCTACACCTTC	CASIPGRTYGYTF
TRBJ2-2	.	TRBV30	TGTGCCTGGAGTGTAACTGGGAGAGTCGACACCGGGGAGCTGTTTTTT	CAWSVTGRVDTGELFF
TRBJ1-2	.	TRBV6-4	TGTGCCAGCAGTGATTCGGGGTTTAGGGGCTACACCTTC	CASSDSGFRGYTF
TRBJ1-4	TRBD1	TRBV27	TGTGCCAGCAGAAAGTTAGGGGGCCGTTTGGGGCCTACCGATGCAACTAATGAAAAACTGTTTTTT	CASRKLGGRLGPTDATNEKLFF
TRBJ1-5	.	TRBV28	TGTGCCAGCATCAGGGAACTTAATCAGCCCCAGCATTTT	CASIRELNQPQHF
TRBJ2-7	.	TRBV2	TGTGCCAGCATCGGTGACGGACTCGCCGAGCAGTACTTC	CASIGDGLAEQYF
TRBJ2-1	.	TRBV5-1	TGCGCCAGCCAGGACGTTTACAATGAGCAGTTCTTC	CASQDVYNEQFF
TRBJ2-6	.	TRBV28	TGTGCCAGCAGTTTTCAACGACAGGCTGGGGCCAACGTCCTGACTTTC	CASSFQRQAGANVLTF
TRBJ1-4	TRBD1	TRBV5-1	TGCGCCAGCAGCTTTGATCCGGGACAGGGGAATGAAAAACTGTTTTTT	CASSFDPGQGNEKLFF
TRBJ2-1	.	TRBV29-1	TGCAGCGTTCAGGGGATTGAGCAGTTCTTC	CSVQGIEQFF
TRBJ2-7	.	TRBV10-3	TGTGCCATCAGTGAGGGCATACCTGCCTCCTACGAGCAGTACTTC	CAISEGIPASYEQYF
TRBJ1-2	TRBD1	TRBV30	TGTGCCTGGAGCGCCCCAATGAGACAGGGTTTACGTGGCTACACCTTC	CAWSAPMRQGLRGYTF